The clone carrying this T cell receptor (beta chain) was observed a handful of times. No antigen is known for it. V lost 0 bases, J lost 4 bases, and 17 bases lay in between. This CDR3 is 17 amino acids long. The V gene's germline CDR1 is MNHEY and CDR2 SVGAGI. The data are from a study of healthy donors' naive CD4 and CD8 T cells. Starting from 450 to 550 ng of total RNA, TCR libraries were made with linear amplification. MiXCR, applied by TCRdb to the reads, yields one record per CDR3 protein. Of 150,000 to 200,000 distinct CDR3 sequences detected, nearly 75% appear once; the ten largest clones hold around 2%. Study results and limitations: Positive CDR3 charge linked to CD4+ cells, negative to CD8+ cells.

This chain links TRBV6-5 with TRBJ2-3, with D perhaps TRBD1 or TRBD2 (5 bases each). The sample taken for sequencing was naive CD4+ and CD8+ T cells sorted from blood, pooled from several donors. The clonotype comes from a pool of human donors in good health; the sample pools cells from several healthy donors. The CDR3 DNA reads as TGTGCCAGCAGTTACTCGAGACGGGGCAAGAGGGCAGATACGCAGTATTTT. Its protein is CASSYSRRGKRADTQYF.